This T cell receptor (beta chain) was obtained from a study of prognosis after radiotherapy for stage I lung cancer. About the research overall: Distant metastasis occurred in a handful of patients at a median of about seven months after radiotherapy, while around 16 showed no significant progression. Study-level results: Where distant metastases developed, patients had lower Shannon entropy after stereotactic body radiation therapy.

The CDR3 length is 15 residues. Germline trimming cut 6 bases from V and 0 bases from J; bases unmatched to any gene: 8. CDR1 is MGHRA and CDR2 is YSYEKL in the germline V gene. Amplification of the TCR beta CDR3 (from genomic DNA) was done by two-round multiplex PCR. First-round PCR used primers specific to each TRBV and TRBJ gene. MiXCR was run by TCRdb on the multiplex PCR reads, yielding one entry per CDR3 protein. Of tens of thousands of distinct CDR3 sequences listed, about 24% are singletons. Comment on this clonotype: No antigen is known for it. This may be a read error: a much more frequent sequence differs by one nucleotide.

Material: PBMCs, obtained before or after stereotactic body radiation therapy (not recorded which). This receptor was taken from a donor aged 50 or older with non-small cell lung cancer. The rearrangement joins TRBV4-1 to TRBJ2-7; 7 bases are a match to TRBD2. The CDR3 spells CASSWAGVGSYEQYF. CDR3 in DNA: TGCGCCAGCAGTTGGGCGGGAGTCGGCTCCTACGAGCAGTACTTC.